Presented here are 5 T cell receptor beta chains from one specimen sequenced in a study of cytomegalovirus exposure and HLA in healthy donors. PCR used 60 Vbeta primers and 13 Jbeta primers. Clones were sequenced by immunoSEQ multiplex PCR, and TCRdb holds only the in-frame ones, with some missing. The repertoire holds about 130,000 clones, approximately 82% seen once, with approximately 20% in the top ten. Sample: PBMCs. Receptor source: a young man in good health and CMV-seropositive.

The DNA of the CDR3 is TGTGCCAGCGCCCAAATAGTGACAGGCATCAATCAGCCCCAGCATTTT. It is translated as CASAQIVTGINQPQHF. The gene calls are TRBV28 and TRBJ1-5, with TRBD1 as a possible D gene (6 bases). The germline V gene encodes CDR1 MDHEN and CDR2 SYDVKM. This CDR3 comprises 16 residues. V dropped 8 bases and J dropped 3 bases, with 20 bases sitting between them.

This chain links TRBV5-1 with TRBJ1-6; TRBD1 is a possible D gene (6 bases). Trimming shortened V by 1 base and J by 4 bases, and 9 bases separated the two germline ends. Per the germline V gene, CDR1 is SGHRS and CDR2 is YFSETQ. This CDR3 is built from 15 residues. CDR3 amino acids: CASSLNTGYNSPLHF. The CDR3 DNA follows: TGCGCCAGCAGCTTGAACACAGGGTATAATTCACCCCTCCACTTT.

The gene calls are TRBV13 and TRBJ2-1; 15 bases agree with TRBD2. V lost 5 bases, J lost 9 bases, and 8 bases stayed unmatched. There are 16 residues in the CDR3. Germline loops: CDR1 PRHDT, CDR2 FYEKMQ (reference sequence). The DNA of the CDR3 is TGTGCCAGCAGCCGGGGACTAGCGGGGGGTAGCGGTGAGCAGTTCTTC. Amino acids: CASSRGLAGGSGEQFF.

This clone came up a few times. V is TRBV9 and J is TRBJ1-6; 7 nucleotides line up with TRBD1. CDR1 is SGDLS and CDR2 is YYNGEE in the germline V gene. CDR3 length equals 15 residues. With 2 bases clipped from V and 7 bases from J, the junction kept 6 bases outside the gene matches. CDR3 in DNA: TGTGCCAGCAGCGTCCGGTCAGGGGGGAATTCACCCCTCCACTTT. Its protein product is CASSVRSGGNSPLHF.

This clone was seen just once. V usage is TRBV5-4 and J usage is TRBJ2-5; D is possibly TRBD1 (6 bases). CDR3 length equals 19 residues. The V gene lost 0 bases and the J gene lost 1 base, with 22 bases spanning the gap. Germline CDR1 SGHNT, CDR2 YYREEE (reference sequence). In DNA form, the CDR3 reads TGTGCCAGCAGCTTGGTTCAGGGGCATCCACAAATTTTCCAAGAGACCCAGTACTTC. Protein: CASSLVQGHPQIFQETQYF.